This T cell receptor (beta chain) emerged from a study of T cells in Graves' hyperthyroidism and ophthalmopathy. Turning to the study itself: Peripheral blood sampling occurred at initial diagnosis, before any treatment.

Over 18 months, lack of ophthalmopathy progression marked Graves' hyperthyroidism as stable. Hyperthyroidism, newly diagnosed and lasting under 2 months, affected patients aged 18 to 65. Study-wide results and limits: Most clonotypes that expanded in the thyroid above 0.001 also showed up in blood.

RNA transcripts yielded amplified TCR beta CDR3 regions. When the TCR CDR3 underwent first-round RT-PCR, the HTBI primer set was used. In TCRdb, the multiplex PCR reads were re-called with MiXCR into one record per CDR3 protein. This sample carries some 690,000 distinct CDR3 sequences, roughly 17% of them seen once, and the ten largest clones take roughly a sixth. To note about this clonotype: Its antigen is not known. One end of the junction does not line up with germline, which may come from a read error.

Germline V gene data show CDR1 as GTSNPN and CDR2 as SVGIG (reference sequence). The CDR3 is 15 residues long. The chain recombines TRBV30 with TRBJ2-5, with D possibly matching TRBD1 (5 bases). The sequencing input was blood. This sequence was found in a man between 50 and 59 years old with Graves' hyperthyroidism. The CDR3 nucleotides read TGTGCCTGGAACCGGATTCAGCAGGGCCAAGCGACCCAGTACTTC. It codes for CAWNRIQQGQATQYF. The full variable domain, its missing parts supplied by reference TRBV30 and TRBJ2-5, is SQTIHQWPATLVQPVGSPLSLECTVEGTSNPNLYWYRQAAGRGLQLLFYSVGIGQISSEVPQNLSASRPQDRQFILSSKKLLLSDSGFYLCAWNRIQQGQATQYFGPGTRLLVL.